These 13 T cell receptor beta chains share one sample of origin, sequenced in a study of CD8 T cells in Susac syndrome. Random hexamers were used to reverse transcribe the RNA input (about 0.5 to 1 ug). One entry per CDR3 protein results from TCRdb running MiXCR on the immunoSEQ multiplex PCR reads. In the table there are around 46,000 distinct CDR3 sequences, 92% of which are singletons. The specimen sequenced was CD8+ T cells from PBMCs. The receptor source for this set is a human donor in good health.

The chain combines TRBV23-1 with TRBJ2-6; D is unresolved. TRBV23-1 qualifies as an ORF whose function is uncertain. V lost 0 bases and J 4 bases, leaving 10 bases between the germline ends. The CDR3 runs 16 residues. CDR3 in amino acids: CASSQSNGAGANVLTF. CDR3 sequence (DNA): TGCGCCAGCAGTCAATCAAACGGTGCAGGGGCCAACGTCCTGACTTTC.

The chain recombines TRBV6-2 or TRBV6-3 with TRBJ2-2; 11 bases are shared with TRBD2. Germline CDR1 is MNHEY and CDR2 is SVGEGT. This CDR3 spans 16 amino acids. With V trimmed by 1 base and J by 4 bases, 2 bases remained unmatched. This CDR3 is CASSYWGLAATGELFF. For the CDR3, the DNA is TGTGCCAGCAGTTACTGGGGACTAGCGGCCACCGGGGAGCTGTTTTTT.

The chain combines TRBV2 with TRBJ2-2; 10 bases are shared with TRBD2. Losses at the gene ends were 3 bases for V and 2 bases for J; bases not matched to a gene: 6. Germline loops: CDR1 SNHLY, CDR2 FYNNEI. The CDR3 loop spans 17 amino acids. The CDR3 here is CASSERTSGLNTGELFF. DNA for the CDR3: TGTGCCAGCAGTGAGAGGACTAGCGGTCTTAACACCGGGGAGCTGTTTTTT.

This chain links TRBV12-3 or TRBV12-4 with TRBJ2-3, with no clear D. Trimming took off 6 bases at V and 2 bases at J, with 3 bases between the two ends. There are 11 residues in the CDR3. CDR3 region: CASRYTDTQYF. The CDR3 coding sequence is TGTGCCAGCAGATACACAGATACGCAGTATTTT.

This chain connects TRBV19 to TRBJ2-7; 7 nucleotides match TRBD2. Trimming removed 6 bases from V and 3 bases from J; junction bases left unmatched: 5. The CDR3 is made up of 13 amino acids. The V gene's germline CDR1 is LNHDA and CDR2 SQIVND (reference sequence). The CDR3 nucleotides read TGTGCCAGTAGCCGTACTAGCGACTACGAGCAGTACTTC. Encoded protein: CASSRTSDYEQYF.

The rearrangement links TRBV12-3 or TRBV12-4 to TRBJ2-1; 10 nucleotides align to TRBD2. CDR3 length equals 14 residues. J was trimmed by 6 bases and V by 7 bases; bases with no gene match: 6. The CDR3 sequence is CASNLEREGNEQFF. Written as DNA, the CDR3 is TGTGCCAGCAACCTGGAGCGGGAGGGCAATGAGCAGTTCTTC.

The V call is TRBV19, the J call TRBJ1-5; 7 bases map to TRBD1. The CDR3 totals 15 residues. CDR1 LNHDA and CDR2 SQIVND come from the germline V gene (reference sequence). Trimming removed 5 bases from V and 5 bases from J; junction bases left unmatched: 9. CDR3 sequence reads: CASSPGTAIYQPQHF. The CDR3 nucleotides read TGTGCCAGTAGTCCAGGGACAGCAATTTATCAGCCCCAGCATTTT.

The J gene is TRBJ2-7, the V gene TRBV20-1; 14 nucleotides align to TRBD2. Unmatched junction bases numbered 8, after V lost 0 bases and J lost 4 bases. The CDR3 sequence is 17 residues long. Germline loops: CDR1 DFQATT, CDR2 SNEGSKA (reference sequence). CDR3 nucleotides: TGCAGTGCTAGAGAGTTAGCGGGACTAGCGGGGGCTTACGAGCAGTACTTC. Its protein product is CSARELAGLAGAYEQYF.

The chain couples TRBV12-3 or TRBV12-4 to TRBJ2-7; D is uncertain. This CDR3 region has 15 residues. V dropped 4 bases and J dropped 0 bases, with 13 bases sitting between them. CDR3 nucleotide sequence: TGTGCCAGCAGTTCCCAGGCAGCGAGCTCCTACGAGCAGTACTTC. Encoded protein: CASSSQAASSYEQYF.

The chain uses TRBV15 and TRBJ2-1; TRBD2 is a possible D gene (6 bases). This CDR3 is 15 amino acids long. V shed 1 base and J shed 2 bases, with 9 bases lying between them. CDR1 and CDR2 from the germline V gene are LNHNV and YYDKDF (reference sequence). The CDR3: CATSRAGSPYNEQFF. DNA for the CDR3: TGTGCCACCAGCAGAGCCGGGAGCCCCTACAATGAGCAGTTCTTC.

Only one count was recorded for this clonotype. The CDR3 bases are TGCGCCAGCAGCCAGGGCTCCGGGACAGCGTCCTACGAGCAGTACTTC. The encoded protein is CASSQGSGTASYEQYF. The chain joins TRBV4-3 to TRBJ2-7; TRBD1 matches at 7 bases. The V gene end was trimmed by 3 bases and the J gene end by 1 base; junction bases not matched to a gene: 9. Germline CDR1 reads LGHNA; CDR2 reads YSLEER. CDR3 length equals 16 residues.

This clonotype appeared a single time. The chain recombines TRBV12-2 with TRBJ2-3; the table's D call, TRBD2, was not checked against the DNA. TRBV12-2 is flagged as a pseudogene. CDR3 length: 18 residues. The CDR3 coding sequence is TGTGCAAGTCGCTCTACTAGCGGGAGGGCACTTAGCACAGATACGCAGTATTTT. Translated, it gives CASRSTSGRALSTDTQYF.

The chain couples TRBV6-1 to TRBJ1-1; D gene ambiguous. The CDR3 covers 14 residues. Trimming removed 9 bases from V and 3 bases from J, with 17 bases in between. The germline CDR1 and CDR2 sequences are MNHNS and SASEGT. This CDR3 is CASNFGRADTEAFF. CDR3 bases: TGTGCCAGTAACTTCGGACGGGCCGACACTGAAGCTTTCTTT.